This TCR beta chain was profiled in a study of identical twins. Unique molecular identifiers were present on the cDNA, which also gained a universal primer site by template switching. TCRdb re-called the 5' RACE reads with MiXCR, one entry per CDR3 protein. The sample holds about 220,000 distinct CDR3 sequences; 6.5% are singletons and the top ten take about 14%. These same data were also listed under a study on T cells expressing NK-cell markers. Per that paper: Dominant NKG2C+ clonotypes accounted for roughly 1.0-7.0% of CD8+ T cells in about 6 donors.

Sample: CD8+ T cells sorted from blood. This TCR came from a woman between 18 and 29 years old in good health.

In DNA, the CDR3 is TGTGCCAGCAGCCGGGACAGGGGTATCCAGCCCCAGCATTTT. Translating gives CASSRDRGIQPQHF. This chain links TRBV11-2 with TRBJ1-5, with 10 bases fitting TRBD1. CDR3 size: 14 residues. J gave up 7 bases and V 5 bases, and 5 bases lay outside the gene matches. Germline CDR1 and CDR2: SGHAT and FQNNGV.